The rows below give T cell receptor beta chains drawn from one sample of a study of blood T cell repertoires in COVID-19. Sequencing was performed with immunoSEQ multiplex PCR; in TCRdb, only in-frame clones are kept and a portion is missing. The sample gives 200,000 to 250,000 clones, approximately 86% of which show up once; roughly 10% is in the top ten. Specimen: peripheral blood. All receptors come from a woman aged 50 to 65 with COVID-19, enrolled during active disease. Both conserved end residues are part of each CDR3. A D gene is named only where the DNA matches it firmly. Not every row has a clone size; where given, it reads once, few, many or a size class.

v_gene: TRBV18
d_gene: NA
abundance: few
j_gene: TRBJ1-3
CDR3nt: TGTGCCAGCTCACCGATATCACAGGGAAACACCATATATTTT
CDR3aa: CASSPISQGNTIYF

v_gene: TRBV5-1
d_gene: NA
abundance: once
j_gene: TRBJ2-1
CDR3nt: TGCGCCAGCAGCTTGTCGGGAGTTCGCGATGAGCAGTTCTTC
CDR3aa: CASSLSGVRDEQFF

v_gene: TRBV11-2
d_gene: NA
abundance: NA
j_gene: TRBJ1-1
CDR3nt: TGTGCCAGCAGCCCCCACAGGGCGAACACTGAAGCTTTCTTT
CDR3aa: CASSPHRANTEAFF

v_gene: TRBV7-6
d_gene: TRBD1
abundance: NA
j_gene: TRBJ1-6
CDR3nt: TGTGCCAGCAGCTCCTCACCGACCGGGACAGGAAATTCACCCCTCCACTTT
CDR3aa: CASSSSPTGTGNSPLHF

v_gene: TRBV10-1
d_gene: NA
abundance: NA
j_gene: TRBJ2-3
CDR3nt: TGCGCCAGCAGTGAGTACTTCTCCAAGTCATCGGATACGCAGTATTTT
CDR3aa: CASSEYFSKSSDTQYF

v_gene: TRBV9
d_gene: NA
abundance: NA
j_gene: TRBJ1-5
CDR3nt: TGTGCCAGCAGCGTAGGGCCTTCTCACAATCAGCCCCAGCATTTT
CDR3aa: CASSVGPSHNQPQHF

v_gene: TRBV2
d_gene: TRBD2
abundance: NA
j_gene: TRBJ2-2
CDR3nt: TGTGCCATCCTCCCCGGGACTAGCGGAACCGGGGAGCTGTTTTTT
CDR3aa: CAILPGTSGTGELFF

v_gene: TRBV30
d_gene: NA
abundance: NA
j_gene: TRBJ1-3
CDR3nt: TGTGCCTGGTCCCAGGGGCCAGGAAACACCATATATTTT
CDR3aa: CAWSQGPGNTIYF

v_gene: TRBV18
d_gene: NA
abundance: NA
j_gene: TRBJ1-1
CDR3nt: TGTGCCAGCTCACCCCTCTCGGTGGGGGCGAGGTCTGAAGCTTTCTTT
CDR3aa: CASSPLSVGARSEAFF

v_gene: TRBV20-1
d_gene: NA
abundance: few
j_gene: TRBJ1-2
CDR3nt: TGCAGTGCTAGGACAGTCTATGGCTACACCTTC
CDR3aa: CSARTVYGYTF

v_gene: TRBV14
d_gene: TRBD1
abundance: NA
j_gene: TRBJ1-5
CDR3nt: TGTGCCAGCAGCCAAGCAGGGGGGCATCAGCCCCAGCATTTT
CDR3aa: CASSQAGGHQPQHF

v_gene: TRBV6-5
d_gene: TRBD1
abundance: NA
j_gene: TRBJ1-5
CDR3nt: TGTGCCAGCAGCTTCGGACAGGGCTATCAGCCCCAGCATTTT
CDR3aa: CASSFGQGYQPQHF

v_gene: TRBV19
d_gene: NA
abundance: NA
j_gene: TRBJ1-5
CDR3nt: TGTGCCAGTAGTTCCCGAGGGGGAAATCAGCCCCAGCATTTT
CDR3aa: CASSSRGGNQPQHF

v_gene: TRBV6-5
d_gene: NA
abundance: NA
j_gene: TRBJ1-2
CDR3nt: TGTGCCAGCACGGCGGAGTTTAACTATGGCTACACCTTC
CDR3aa: CASTAEFNYGYTF

v_gene: TRBV11-2
d_gene: NA
abundance: NA
j_gene: TRBJ1-1
CDR3nt: TGTGCCAGCAGCTTCGGTACAGACCTAACTGAAGCTTTCTTT
CDR3aa: CASSFGTDLTEAFF

v_gene: TRBV11-2
d_gene: NA
abundance: NA
j_gene: TRBJ1-1
CDR3nt: TGTGCCAGCAGCTTAGGGGCCTCCCACACTGAAGCTTTCTTT
CDR3aa: CASSLGASHTEAFF

v_gene: TRBV12-5
d_gene: NA
abundance: NA
j_gene: TRBJ1-4
CDR3nt: TGTGCTAGTGGTTTGGGGCCGGGGAATGAAAAACTGTTTTTT
CDR3aa: CASGLGPGNEKLFF

v_gene: TRBV19
d_gene: NA
abundance: once
j_gene: TRBJ2-3
CDR3nt: TGTGCCAGTAGTGCCACCGGACAGAATTTTACGCAGTATTTT
CDR3aa: CASSATGQNFTQYF

v_gene: TRBV29-1
d_gene: NA
abundance: once
j_gene: TRBJ1-1
CDR3nt: TGCAGCGTTGTGGGATCTTATCGGGGGAACACTGAAGCTTTCTTT
CDR3aa: CSVVGSYRGNTEAFF

v_gene: TRBV28
d_gene: NA
abundance: few
j_gene: TRBJ1-4
CDR3nt: TGTGCCAGCAGTTTTTCGGAAAAACTGTTTTTT
CDR3aa: CASSFSEKLFF

v_gene: TRBV7-2
d_gene: NA
abundance: NA
j_gene: TRBJ2-3
CDR3nt: TGTGCCAGCAGCTTAAGCTTCACAGATACGCAGTATTTT
CDR3aa: CASSLSFTDTQYF

v_gene: TRBV7-3
d_gene: NA
abundance: NA
j_gene: TRBJ1-1
CDR3nt: TGTGCCAGCAGCTTCCGAGGGGGTGGGACTGAAGCTTTCTTT
CDR3aa: CASSFRGGGTEAFF

v_gene: TRBV4-1
d_gene: NA
abundance: NA
j_gene: TRBJ1-1
CDR3nt: TGCGCCAGCAGCCAAGTTCCGGGGGACACTGAAGCTTTCTTT
CDR3aa: CASSQVPGDTEAFF

v_gene: TRBV7-2
d_gene: NA
abundance: NA
j_gene: TRBJ1-2
CDR3nt: TGTGCCAGCAGCTTAGATGGGGGCAGCCGGTGGGGAGGCTACACCTTC
CDR3aa: CASSLDGGSRWGGYTF

v_gene: TRBV12-3/TRBV12-4
d_gene: NA
abundance: NA
j_gene: TRBJ2-1
CDR3nt: TGTGCCAGCAGTTTAGCGCGACAGAATGAGCAGTTCTTC
CDR3aa: CASSLARQNEQFF

v_gene: TRBV6-2/TRBV6-3
d_gene: NA
abundance: NA
j_gene: TRBJ1-4
CDR3nt: TGTGCCAGCAGTTACGGCGGACAAATCGGGGAAAAACTGTTTTTT
CDR3aa: CASSYGGQIGEKLFF

v_gene: TRBV19
d_gene: TRBD1
abundance: once
j_gene: TRBJ2-5
CDR3nt: TGTGCCAGTAGTCGTGGGGGACAGGGGGCTGGAGGGACCCAGTACTTC
CDR3aa: CASSRGGQGAGGTQYF

v_gene: TRBV30
d_gene: NA
abundance: once
j_gene: TRBJ2-3
CDR3nt: TGTGCCTGGAGTCCCGCAGGGACTTTCACAAATACGCAGTATTTT
CDR3aa: CAWSPAGTFTNTQYF

v_gene: TRBV29-1
d_gene: NA
abundance: NA
j_gene: TRBJ1-2
CDR3nt: TGCAGCGTTGAGGCAGGGAAATTAGATGGCTACACCTTC
CDR3aa: CSVEAGKLDGYTF

v_gene: TRBV24-1
d_gene: NA
abundance: NA
j_gene: TRBJ2-1
CDR3nt: TGTGCCACCAGTGAAGGAGGGACCCATGAGCAGTTCTTC
CDR3aa: CATSEGGTHEQFF

v_gene: TRBV19
d_gene: TRBD1
abundance: few
j_gene: TRBJ1-2
CDR3nt: TGTGCCAGTAGCGGACAGGGAGCTAACTATGGCTACACCTTC
CDR3aa: CASSGQGANYGYTF

v_gene: TRBV7-2
d_gene: TRBD1
abundance: NA
j_gene: TRBJ1-2
CDR3nt: TGTGCCAGCACCTTCATCGGACAGGGGGCTATCTACGGCTACACCTTC
CDR3aa: CASTFIGQGAIYGYTF

v_gene: TRBV25-1
d_gene: TRBD1
abundance: NA
j_gene: TRBJ2-2
CDR3nt: TGTGCCAGCAGTGATACCAGGGGGTGGGGCACCGGAGAGCTGTTTTTT
CDR3aa: CASSDTRGWGTGELFF

v_gene: TRBV6-4
d_gene: NA
abundance: once
j_gene: TRBJ2-7
CDR3nt: TGTGCCAGCAGTAAGGAAGCAGGGTACTACGAGCAGTACTTC
CDR3aa: CASSKEAGYYEQYF

v_gene: TRBV11-2
d_gene: NA
abundance: NA
j_gene: TRBJ1-3
CDR3nt: TGTGCCAGCAGCTTTACAGGGTCCCCCGGAAACACCATATATTTT
CDR3aa: CASSFTGSPGNTIYF

v_gene: TRBV11-3
d_gene: NA
abundance: once
j_gene: TRBJ2-1
CDR3nt: TGTGCCAGCAGCGAAGAGGGGGGGTCCCCTTTGAATGAGCAGTTCTTC
CDR3aa: CASSEEGGSPLNEQFF

v_gene: TRBV15
d_gene: TRBD1
abundance: NA
j_gene: TRBJ2-2
CDR3nt: TGTGCCACCAGCAGACTAGCTGGGCAGGGGGCTAGGATCGGGGAGCTGTTTTTT
CDR3aa: CATSRLAGQGARIGELFF

v_gene: TRBV13
d_gene: TRBD1
abundance: NA
j_gene: TRBJ1-2
CDR3nt: TGTGCCAGCGCCGGGACAGCCTATGGCTACACCTTC
CDR3aa: CASAGTAYGYTF

v_gene: TRBV30
d_gene: TRBD2
abundance: NA
j_gene: TRBJ2-1
CDR3nt: TGTGCCTGGAGTTCTACTAGCGGGGGGGCCTTACATGAGCAGTTCTTC
CDR3aa: CAWSSTSGGALHEQFF

v_gene: TRBV6-5
d_gene: TRBD1
abundance: NA
j_gene: TRBJ1-1
CDR3nt: TGTGCCAGCGGACAGGGGAGGAACACTGAAGCTTTCTTT
CDR3aa: CASGQGRNTEAFF

v_gene: TRBV11-2
d_gene: TRBD1
abundance: NA
j_gene: TRBJ2-7
CDR3nt: TGTGCCAGCAGGCCCGGGACAGGGAGGAAATACGAGCAGTACTTC
CDR3aa: CASRPGTGRKYEQYF

v_gene: TRBV11-3
d_gene: TRBD1
abundance: NA
j_gene: TRBJ1-1
CDR3nt: TGTGCCAGCAGCATTCGGACAGGGACCACTGAAGCTTTCTTT
CDR3aa: CASSIRTGTTEAFF

v_gene: TRBV12-5
d_gene: TRBD1
abundance: NA
j_gene: TRBJ1-2
CDR3nt: TGTGCTAGTGTCGGGACAGGGGCTATGGATGGCTACACCTTC
CDR3aa: CASVGTGAMDGYTF

v_gene: TRBV1
d_gene: NA
abundance: NA
j_gene: TRBJ2-3
CDR3nt: TGCACCAGCAGCCAAACTAGCGTGTCGGTAGTAGATACGCAGTATTTT
CDR3aa: CTSSQTSVSVVDTQYF